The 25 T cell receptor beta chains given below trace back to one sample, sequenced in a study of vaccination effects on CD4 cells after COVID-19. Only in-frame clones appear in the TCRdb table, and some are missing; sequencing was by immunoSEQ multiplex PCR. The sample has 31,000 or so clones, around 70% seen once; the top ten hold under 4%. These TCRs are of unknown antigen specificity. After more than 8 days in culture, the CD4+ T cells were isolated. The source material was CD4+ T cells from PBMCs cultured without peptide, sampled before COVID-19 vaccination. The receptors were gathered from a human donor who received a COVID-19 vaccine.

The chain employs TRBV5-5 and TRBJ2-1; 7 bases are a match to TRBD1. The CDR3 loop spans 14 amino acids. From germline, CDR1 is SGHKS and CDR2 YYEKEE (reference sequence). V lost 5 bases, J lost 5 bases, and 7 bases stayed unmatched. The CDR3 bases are TGTGCCAGCAGAACCGGGACAGCGAACAATGAGCAGTTCTTC. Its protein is CASRTGTANNEQFF.

DNA for the CDR3: TGTGCCAGCAGCGTTCGGCGGGAGGCGGCAGAGACCCAGTACTTC. It yields the protein CASSVRREAAETQYF. This chain connects TRBV9 to TRBJ2-5; 8 nucleotides align to TRBD2. Germline V gene data show CDR1 as SGDLS and CDR2 as YYNGEE. The CDR3 is 15 amino acids. The V gene end was trimmed by 2 bases and the J gene end by 4 bases; junction bases not matched to a gene: 7.

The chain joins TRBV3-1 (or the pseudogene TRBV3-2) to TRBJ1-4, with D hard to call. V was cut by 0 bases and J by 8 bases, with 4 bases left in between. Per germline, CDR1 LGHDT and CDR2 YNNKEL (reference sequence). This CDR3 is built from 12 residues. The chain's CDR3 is CASSQEPEKLFF. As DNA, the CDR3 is TGTGCCAGCAGCCAAGAGCCCGAAAAACTGTTTTTT.

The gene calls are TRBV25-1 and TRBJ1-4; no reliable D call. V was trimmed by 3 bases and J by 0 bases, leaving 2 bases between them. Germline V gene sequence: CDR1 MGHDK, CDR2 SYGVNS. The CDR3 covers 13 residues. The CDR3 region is CASSEATNEKLFF. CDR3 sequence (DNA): TGTGCCAGCAGTGAGGCAACTAATGAAAAACTGTTTTTT.

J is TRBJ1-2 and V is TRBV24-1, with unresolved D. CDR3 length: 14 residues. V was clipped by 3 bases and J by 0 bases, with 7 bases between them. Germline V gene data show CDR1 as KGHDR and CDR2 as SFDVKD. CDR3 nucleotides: TGTGCCACCAGTGATGAGGTAACTAACTATGGCTACACCTTC. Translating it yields CATSDEVTNYGYTF.

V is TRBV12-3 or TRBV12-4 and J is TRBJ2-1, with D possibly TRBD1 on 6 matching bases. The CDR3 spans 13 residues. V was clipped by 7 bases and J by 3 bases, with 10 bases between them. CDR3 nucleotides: TGTGCCAGCACCTGGACAGACTACAATGAGCAGTTCTTC. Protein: CASTWTDYNEQFF.

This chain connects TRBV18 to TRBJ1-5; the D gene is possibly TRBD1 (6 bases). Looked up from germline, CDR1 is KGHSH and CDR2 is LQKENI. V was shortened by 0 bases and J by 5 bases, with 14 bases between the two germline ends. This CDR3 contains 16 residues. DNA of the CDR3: TGTGCCAGCTCACCACCGGGGGCAGGGGTCGATCAGCCCCAGCATTTT. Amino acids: CASSPPGAGVDQPQHF.

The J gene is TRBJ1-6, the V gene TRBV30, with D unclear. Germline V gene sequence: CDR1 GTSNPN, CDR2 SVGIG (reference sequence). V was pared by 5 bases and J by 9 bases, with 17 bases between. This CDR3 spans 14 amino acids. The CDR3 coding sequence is TGTGCCTGGGCCGCAGGAGGCAGGCCTTCACCCCTCCACTTT. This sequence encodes CAWAAGGRPSPLHF.

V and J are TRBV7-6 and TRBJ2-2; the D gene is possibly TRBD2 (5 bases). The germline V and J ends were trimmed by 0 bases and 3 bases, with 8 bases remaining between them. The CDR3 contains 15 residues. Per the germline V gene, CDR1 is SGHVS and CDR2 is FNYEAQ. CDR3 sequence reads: CASSLAGVYTGELFF. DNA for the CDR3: TGTGCCAGCAGCTTAGCGGGAGTGTACACCGGGGAGCTGTTTTTT.

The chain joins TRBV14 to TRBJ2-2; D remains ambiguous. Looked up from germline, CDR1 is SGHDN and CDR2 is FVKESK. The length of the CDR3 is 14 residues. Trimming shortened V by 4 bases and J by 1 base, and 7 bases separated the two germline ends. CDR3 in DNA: TGTGCCAGCAGCCGCGGACGGAACACCGGGGAGCTGTTTTTT. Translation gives CASSRGRNTGELFF.

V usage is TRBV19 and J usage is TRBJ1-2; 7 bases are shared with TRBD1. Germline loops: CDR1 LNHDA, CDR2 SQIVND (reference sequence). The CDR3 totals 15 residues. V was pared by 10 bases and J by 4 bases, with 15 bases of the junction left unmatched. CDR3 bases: TGTGCCACCGGGTTAGGGGGCCCTTTGGGCTATGGCTACACCTTC. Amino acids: CATGLGGPLGYGYTF.

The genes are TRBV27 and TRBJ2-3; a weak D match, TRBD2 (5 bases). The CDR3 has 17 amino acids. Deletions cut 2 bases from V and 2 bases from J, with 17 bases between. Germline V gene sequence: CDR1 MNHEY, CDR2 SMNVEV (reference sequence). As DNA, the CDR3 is TGTGCCAGCAGTTTAAAAAGTTGGGAGACCTACACAGATACGCAGTATTTT. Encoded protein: CASSLKSWETYTDTQYF.

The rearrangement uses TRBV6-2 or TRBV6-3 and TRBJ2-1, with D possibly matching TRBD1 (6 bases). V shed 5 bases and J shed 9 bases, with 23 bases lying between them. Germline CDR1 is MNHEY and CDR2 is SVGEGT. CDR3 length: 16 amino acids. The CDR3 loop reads CASSKQGSDGRFEQFF. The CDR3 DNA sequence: TGTGCCAGCAGTAAACAGGGTTCCGACGGACGGTTTGAGCAGTTCTTC.

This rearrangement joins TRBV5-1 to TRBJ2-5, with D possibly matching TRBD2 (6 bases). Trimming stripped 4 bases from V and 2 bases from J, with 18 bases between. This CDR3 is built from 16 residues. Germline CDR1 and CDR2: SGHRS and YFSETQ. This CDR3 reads CASSQVADISQETQYF. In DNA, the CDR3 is TGCGCCAGCAGCCAGGTAGCGGACATTTCTCAAGAGACCCAGTACTTC.

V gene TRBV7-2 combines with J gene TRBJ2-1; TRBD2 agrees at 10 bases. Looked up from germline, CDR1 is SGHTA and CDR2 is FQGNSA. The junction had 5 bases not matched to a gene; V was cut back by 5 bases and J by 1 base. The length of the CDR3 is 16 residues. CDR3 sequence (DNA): TGTGCCAGCAGCCCGTGGACTAGCGGATCCTACAATGAGCAGTTCTTC. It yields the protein CASSPWTSGSYNEQFF.

The CDR3 sequence is CASSRNRDYEQYF. CDR3 sequence (DNA): TGTGCCAGTAGTAGAAACAGGGACTACGAGCAGTACTTC. The rearrangement uses TRBV19 and TRBJ2-7, with a tentative D call TRBD1 (6 bases). Germline-derived CDR1 and CDR2 are LNHDA and SQIVND (reference sequence). The CDR3 runs 13 residues. Trimming cost V 4 bases and J 3 bases, with 10 bases left between them.

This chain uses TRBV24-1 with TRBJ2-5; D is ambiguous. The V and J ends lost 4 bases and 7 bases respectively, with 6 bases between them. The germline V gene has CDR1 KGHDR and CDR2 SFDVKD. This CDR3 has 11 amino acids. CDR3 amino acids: CATSEMGTQYF. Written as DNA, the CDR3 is TGTGCCACCAGTGAAATGGGGACCCAGTACTTC.

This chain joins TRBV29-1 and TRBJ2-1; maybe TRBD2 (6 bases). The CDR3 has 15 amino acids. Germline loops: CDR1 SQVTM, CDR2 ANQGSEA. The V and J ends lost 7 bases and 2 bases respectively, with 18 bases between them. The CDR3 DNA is TGCAGCGCCGGAACGGAGGGGTGGCCCTACAATGAGCAGTTCTTC. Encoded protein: CSAGTEGWPYNEQFF.

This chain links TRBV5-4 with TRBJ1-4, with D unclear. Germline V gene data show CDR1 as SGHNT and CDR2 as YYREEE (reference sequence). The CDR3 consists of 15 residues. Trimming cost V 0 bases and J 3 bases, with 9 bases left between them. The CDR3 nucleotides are TGTGCCAGCAGCTTGGGGGCAGGACCTAATGAAAAACTGTTTTTT. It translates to CASSLGAGPNEKLFF.

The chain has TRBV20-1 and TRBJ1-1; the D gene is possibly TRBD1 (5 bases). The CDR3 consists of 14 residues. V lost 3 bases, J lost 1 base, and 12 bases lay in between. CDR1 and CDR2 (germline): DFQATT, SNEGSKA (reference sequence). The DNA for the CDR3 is TGCAGTGCTAGTAGGGTCAGGGCGAACACTGAAGCTTTCTTT. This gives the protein CSASRVRANTEAFF.

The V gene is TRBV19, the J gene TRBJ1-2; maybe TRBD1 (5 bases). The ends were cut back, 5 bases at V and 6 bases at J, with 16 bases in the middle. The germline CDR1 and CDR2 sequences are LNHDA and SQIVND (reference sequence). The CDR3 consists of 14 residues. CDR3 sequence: CASSAGTANHGYTF. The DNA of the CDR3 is TGTGCCAGTAGTGCAGGGACCGCTAATCATGGCTACACCTTC.

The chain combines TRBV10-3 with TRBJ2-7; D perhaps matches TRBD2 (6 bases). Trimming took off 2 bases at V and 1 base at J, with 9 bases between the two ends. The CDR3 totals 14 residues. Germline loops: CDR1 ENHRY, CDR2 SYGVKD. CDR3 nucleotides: TGTGCCATCAGTGAGGGGCTAGCGTCCTACGAGCAGTACTTC. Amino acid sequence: CAISEGLASYEQYF.

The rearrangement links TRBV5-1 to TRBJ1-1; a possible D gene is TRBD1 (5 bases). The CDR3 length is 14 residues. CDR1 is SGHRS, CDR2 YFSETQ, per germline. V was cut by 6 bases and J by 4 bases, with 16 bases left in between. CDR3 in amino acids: CASMTRGDGTEAFF. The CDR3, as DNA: TGCGCCAGCATGACTAGGGGAGACGGCACTGAAGCTTTCTTT.

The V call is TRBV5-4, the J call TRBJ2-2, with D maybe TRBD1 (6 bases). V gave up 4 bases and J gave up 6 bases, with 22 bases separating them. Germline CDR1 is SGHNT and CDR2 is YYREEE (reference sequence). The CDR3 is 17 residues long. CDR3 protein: CASSPGTRGTRSGELFF. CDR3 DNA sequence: TGTGCCAGCAGCCCCGGAACCAGGGGCACAAGGTCCGGGGAGCTGTTTTTT.

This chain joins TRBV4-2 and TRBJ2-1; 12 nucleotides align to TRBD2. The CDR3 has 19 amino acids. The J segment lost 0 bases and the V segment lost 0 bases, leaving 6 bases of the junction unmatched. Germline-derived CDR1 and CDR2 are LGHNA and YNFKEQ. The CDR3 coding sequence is TGTGCCAGCAGCCAAGAGGCTAGCGGGGGGGCCCTCTCCTACAATGAGCAGTTCTTC. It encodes CASSQEASGGALSYNEQFF.